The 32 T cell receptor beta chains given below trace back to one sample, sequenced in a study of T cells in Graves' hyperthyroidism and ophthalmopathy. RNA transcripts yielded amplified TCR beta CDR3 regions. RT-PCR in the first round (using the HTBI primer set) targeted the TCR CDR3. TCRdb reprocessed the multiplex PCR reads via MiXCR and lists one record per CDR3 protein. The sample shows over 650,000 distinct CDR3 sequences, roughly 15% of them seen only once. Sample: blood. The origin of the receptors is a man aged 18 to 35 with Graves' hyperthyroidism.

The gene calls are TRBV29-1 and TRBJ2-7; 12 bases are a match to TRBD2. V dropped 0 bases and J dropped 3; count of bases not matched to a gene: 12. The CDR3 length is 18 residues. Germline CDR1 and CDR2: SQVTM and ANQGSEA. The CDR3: CSVEEGTATSGSFYEQYF. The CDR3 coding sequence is TGCAGCGTTGAAGAGGGTACAGCGACTAGCGGGAGTTTCTACGAGCAGTACTTC.

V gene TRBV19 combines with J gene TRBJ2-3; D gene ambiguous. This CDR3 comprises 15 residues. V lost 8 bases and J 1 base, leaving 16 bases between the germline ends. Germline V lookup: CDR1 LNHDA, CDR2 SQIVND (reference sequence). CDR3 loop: CASRKEDGGTDTQYF. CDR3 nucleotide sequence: TGTGCCAGTCGAAAAGAGGACGGAGGCACAGATACGCAGTATTTT. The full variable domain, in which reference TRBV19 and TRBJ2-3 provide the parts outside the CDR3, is DGGITQSPKYLFRKEGQNVTLSCEQNLNHDAMYWYRQDPGQGLRLIYYSQIVNDFQKGDIAEGYSVSREKKESFPLTVTSAQKNPTAFYLCASRKEDGGTDTQYFGPGTRLTVL.

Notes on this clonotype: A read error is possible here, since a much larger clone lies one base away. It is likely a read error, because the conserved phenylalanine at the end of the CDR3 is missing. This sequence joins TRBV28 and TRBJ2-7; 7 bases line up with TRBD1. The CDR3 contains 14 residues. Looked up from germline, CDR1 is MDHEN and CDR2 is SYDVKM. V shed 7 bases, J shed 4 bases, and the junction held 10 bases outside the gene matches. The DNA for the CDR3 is TGTGCCAGCAAAATTCCGGGACAGTCATACGAGCAGTACCTC. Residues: CASKIPGQSYEQYL.

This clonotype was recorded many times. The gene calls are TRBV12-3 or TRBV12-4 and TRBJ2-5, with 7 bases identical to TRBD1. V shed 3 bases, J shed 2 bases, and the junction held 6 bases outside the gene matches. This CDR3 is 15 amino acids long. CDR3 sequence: CASSFYRGRQETQYF. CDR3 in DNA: TGTGCCAGCAGTTTCTACAGGGGTCGGCAAGAGACCCAGTACTTC.

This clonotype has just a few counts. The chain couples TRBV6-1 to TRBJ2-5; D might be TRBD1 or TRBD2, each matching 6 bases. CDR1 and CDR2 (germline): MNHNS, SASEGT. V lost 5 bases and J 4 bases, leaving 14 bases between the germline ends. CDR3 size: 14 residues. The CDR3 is CASSYAGGAETQYF. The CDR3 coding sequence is TGTGCCAGCAGTTACGCCGGGGGCGCAGAGACCCAGTACTTC.

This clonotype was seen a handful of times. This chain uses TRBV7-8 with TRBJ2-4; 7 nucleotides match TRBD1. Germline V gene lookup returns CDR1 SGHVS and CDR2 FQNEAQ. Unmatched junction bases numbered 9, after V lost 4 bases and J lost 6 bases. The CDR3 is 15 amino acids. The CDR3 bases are TGTGCCAGCAGCTCCCAAAAAAGACAGGGAAACATTCAGTACTTC. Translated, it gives CASSSQKRQGNIQYF.

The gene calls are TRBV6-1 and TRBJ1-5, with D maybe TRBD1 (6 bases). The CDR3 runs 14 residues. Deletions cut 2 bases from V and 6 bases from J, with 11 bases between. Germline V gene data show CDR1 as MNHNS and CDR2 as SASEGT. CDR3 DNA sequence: TGTGCCAGCAGTGAATTGGGGGGGCCTCAGCCCCAGCATTTT. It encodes CASSELGGPQPQHF.

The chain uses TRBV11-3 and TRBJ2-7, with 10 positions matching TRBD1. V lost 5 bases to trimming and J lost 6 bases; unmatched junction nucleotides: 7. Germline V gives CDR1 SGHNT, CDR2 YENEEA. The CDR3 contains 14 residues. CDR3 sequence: CASSTPGQGTEQYF. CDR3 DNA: TGTGCCAGCAGCACACCGGGACAGGGGACCGAGCAGTACTTC.

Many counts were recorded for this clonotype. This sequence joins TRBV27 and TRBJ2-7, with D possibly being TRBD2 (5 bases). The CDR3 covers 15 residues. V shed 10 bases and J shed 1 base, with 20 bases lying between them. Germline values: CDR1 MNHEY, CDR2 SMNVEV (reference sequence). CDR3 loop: CATKRGRPMSYEQYF. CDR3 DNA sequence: TGTGCCACCAAACGAGGGAGACCGATGTCCTACGAGCAGTACTTC.

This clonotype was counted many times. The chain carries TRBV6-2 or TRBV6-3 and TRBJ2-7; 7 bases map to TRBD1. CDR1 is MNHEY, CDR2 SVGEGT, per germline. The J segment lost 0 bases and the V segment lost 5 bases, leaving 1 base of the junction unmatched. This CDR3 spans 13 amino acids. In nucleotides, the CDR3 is TGTGCCAGCAGTCACAGGGGCTCCTACGAGCAGTACTTC. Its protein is CASSHRGSYEQYF.

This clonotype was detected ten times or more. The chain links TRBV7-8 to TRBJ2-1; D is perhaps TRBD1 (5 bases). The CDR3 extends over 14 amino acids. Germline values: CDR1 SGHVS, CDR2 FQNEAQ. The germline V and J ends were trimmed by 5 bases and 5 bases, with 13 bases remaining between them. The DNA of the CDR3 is TGTGCCAGCAGCCCCAGCAGGGTTAACAATGAGCAGTTCTTC. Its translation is CASSPSRVNNEQFF.

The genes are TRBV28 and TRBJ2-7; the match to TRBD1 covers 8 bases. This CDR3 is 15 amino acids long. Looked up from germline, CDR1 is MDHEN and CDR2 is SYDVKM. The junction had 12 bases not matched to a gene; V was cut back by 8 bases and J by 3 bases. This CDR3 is CASGSIGTGDYEQYF. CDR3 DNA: TGTGCCAGCGGTTCAATCGGGACAGGTGACTACGAGCAGTACTTC.

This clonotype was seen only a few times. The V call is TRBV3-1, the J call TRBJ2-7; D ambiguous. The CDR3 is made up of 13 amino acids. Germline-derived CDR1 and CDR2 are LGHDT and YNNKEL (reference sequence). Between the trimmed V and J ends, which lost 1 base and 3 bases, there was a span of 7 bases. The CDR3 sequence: CASSQAKSYEQYF. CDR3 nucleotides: TGTGCCAGCAGCCAAGCCAAGAGCTACGAGCAGTACTTC.

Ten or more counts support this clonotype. The chain's CDR3 is CSAIDGKNWETQYF. The DNA of the CDR3 is TGCAGCGCCATAGACGGGAAAAACTGGGAGACCCAGTACTTC. The chain is built from TRBV29-1 and TRBJ2-5, with TRBD2 as a possible D gene (5 bases). Per germline, CDR1 SQVTM and CDR2 ANQGSEA. V lost 7 bases and J 5 bases, leaving 20 bases between the germline ends. The CDR3 has 14 residues.

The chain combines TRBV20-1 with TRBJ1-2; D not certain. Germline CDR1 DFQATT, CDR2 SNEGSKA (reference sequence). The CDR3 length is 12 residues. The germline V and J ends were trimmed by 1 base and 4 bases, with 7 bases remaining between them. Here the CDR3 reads CSARGVPYGYTF. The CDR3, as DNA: TGCAGTGCTAGAGGGGTTCCCTATGGCTACACCTTC.

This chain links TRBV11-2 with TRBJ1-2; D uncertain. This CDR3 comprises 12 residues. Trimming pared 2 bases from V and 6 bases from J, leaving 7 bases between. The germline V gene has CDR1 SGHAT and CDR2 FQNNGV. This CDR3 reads CASSLLDDGYTF. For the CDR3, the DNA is TGTGCCAGCAGCTTACTCGACGATGGCTACACCTTC.

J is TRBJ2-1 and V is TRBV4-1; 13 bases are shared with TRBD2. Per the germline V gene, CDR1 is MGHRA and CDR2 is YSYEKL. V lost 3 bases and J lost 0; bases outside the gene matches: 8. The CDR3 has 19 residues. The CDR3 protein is CASSQPGLAGSNSYNEQFF. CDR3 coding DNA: TGCGCCAGCAGCCAGCCGGGACTAGCGGGATCAAACTCCTACAATGAGCAGTTCTTC.

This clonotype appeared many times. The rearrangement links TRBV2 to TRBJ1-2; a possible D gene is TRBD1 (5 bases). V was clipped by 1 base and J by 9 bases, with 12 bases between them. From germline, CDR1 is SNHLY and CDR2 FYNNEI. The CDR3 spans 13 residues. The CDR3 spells CASSEEWGGSYTF. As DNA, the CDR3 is TGTGCCAGCAGTGAAGAGTGGGGGGGTAGCTACACCTTC.

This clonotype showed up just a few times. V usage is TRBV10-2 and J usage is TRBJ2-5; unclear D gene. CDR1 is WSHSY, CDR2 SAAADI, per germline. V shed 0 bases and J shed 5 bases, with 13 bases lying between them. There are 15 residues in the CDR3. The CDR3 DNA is TGCGCCAGCAGTGAGTCTAGCCCAGGTGGGGAGACCCAGTACTTC. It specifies CASSESSPGGETQYF.

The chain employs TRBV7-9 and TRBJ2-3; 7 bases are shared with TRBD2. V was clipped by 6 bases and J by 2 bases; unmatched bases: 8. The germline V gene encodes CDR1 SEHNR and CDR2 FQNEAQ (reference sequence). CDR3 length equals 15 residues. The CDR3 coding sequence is TGTGCCAGCAGGCGACCCGGGACTACCACAGATACGCAGTATTTT. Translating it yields CASRRPGTTTDTQYF.

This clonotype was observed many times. The CDR3 nucleotides are TGTGCCAGCAGTTTCTGGACGGATGCGGACACTGAAGCTTTCTTT. As protein: CASSFWTDADTEAFF. The chain recombines TRBV28 with TRBJ1-1; D ambiguous. The length of the CDR3 is 15 residues. CDR1 is MDHEN and CDR2 is SYDVKM in the germline V gene. With 3 bases removed from V and 3 bases from J, the gap between germline ends came to 14 bases. The complete variable domain, with remaining parts taken from reference TRBV28 and TRBJ1-1, reads DVKVTQSSRYLVKRTGEKVFLECVQDMDHENMFWYRQDPGLGLRLIYFSYDVKMKEKGDIPEGYSVSREKKERFSLILESASTNQTSMYLCASSFWTDADTEAFFGQGTRLTVV.

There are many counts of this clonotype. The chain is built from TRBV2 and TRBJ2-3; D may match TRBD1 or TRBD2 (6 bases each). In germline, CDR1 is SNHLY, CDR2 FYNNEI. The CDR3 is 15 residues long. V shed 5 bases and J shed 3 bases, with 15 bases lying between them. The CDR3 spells CASSPGGSGTDTQYF. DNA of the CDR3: TGTGCCAGCAGTCCCGGGGGCTCTGGAACAGATACGCAGTATTTT.

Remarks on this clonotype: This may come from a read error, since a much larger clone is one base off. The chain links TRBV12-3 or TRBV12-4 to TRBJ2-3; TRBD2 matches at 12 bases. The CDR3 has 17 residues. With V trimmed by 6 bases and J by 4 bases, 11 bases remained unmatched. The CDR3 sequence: CASRSDLAGGYPDTQYF. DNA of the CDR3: TGTGCCAGCAGGTCGGACCTAGCGGGAGGGTACCCAGATACGCAGTATTTT.

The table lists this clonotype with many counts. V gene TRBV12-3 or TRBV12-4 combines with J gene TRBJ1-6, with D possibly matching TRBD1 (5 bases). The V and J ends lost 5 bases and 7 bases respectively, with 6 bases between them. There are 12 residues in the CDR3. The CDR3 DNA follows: TGTGCCAGCAGTCGACAGAATTCACCCCTCCACTTT. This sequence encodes CASSRQNSPLHF.

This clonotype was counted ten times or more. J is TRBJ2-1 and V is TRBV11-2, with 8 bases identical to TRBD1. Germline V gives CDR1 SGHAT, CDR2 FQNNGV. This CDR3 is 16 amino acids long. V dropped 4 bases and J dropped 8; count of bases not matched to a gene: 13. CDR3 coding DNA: TGTGCCAGCAGCTCGCGACAGGGGTATAGGGGGGATGAGCAGTTCTTC. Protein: CASSSRQGYRGDEQFF.

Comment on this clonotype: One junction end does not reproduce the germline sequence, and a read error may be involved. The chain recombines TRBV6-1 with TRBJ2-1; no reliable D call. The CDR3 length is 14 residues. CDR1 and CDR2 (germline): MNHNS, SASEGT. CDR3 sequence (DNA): TGTGCCAGCAATGACCGCAGCTCCTACAATGAGCAGCTCTTC. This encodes CASNDRSSYNEQLF.

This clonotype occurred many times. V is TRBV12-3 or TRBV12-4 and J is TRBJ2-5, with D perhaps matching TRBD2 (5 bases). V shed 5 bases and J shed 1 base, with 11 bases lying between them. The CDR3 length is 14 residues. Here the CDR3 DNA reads TGTGCCAGCAGTGACCTGGGGAGCCAAGAGACCCAGTACTTC. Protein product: CASSDLGSQETQYF.

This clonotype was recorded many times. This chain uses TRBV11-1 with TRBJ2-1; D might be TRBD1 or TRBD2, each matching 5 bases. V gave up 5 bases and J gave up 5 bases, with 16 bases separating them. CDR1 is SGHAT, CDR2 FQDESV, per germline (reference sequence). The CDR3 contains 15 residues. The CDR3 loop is CASSPTGTFNNEQFF. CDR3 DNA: TGTGCCAGCAGCCCGACCGGGACCTTTAACAATGAGCAGTTCTTC.

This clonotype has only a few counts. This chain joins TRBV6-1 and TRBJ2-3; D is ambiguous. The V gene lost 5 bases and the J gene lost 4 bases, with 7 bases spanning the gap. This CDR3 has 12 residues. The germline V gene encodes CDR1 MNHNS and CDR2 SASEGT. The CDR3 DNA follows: TGTGCCAGCAGTAAGACCCCAGATACGCAGTATTTT. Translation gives CASSKTPDTQYF.

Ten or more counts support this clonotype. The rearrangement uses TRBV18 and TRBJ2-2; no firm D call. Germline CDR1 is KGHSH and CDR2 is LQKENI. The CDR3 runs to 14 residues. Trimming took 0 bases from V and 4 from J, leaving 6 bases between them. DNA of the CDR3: TGTGCCAGCTCACCACCGTCGGTCACCGGGGAGCTGTTTTTT. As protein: CASSPPSVTGELFF.

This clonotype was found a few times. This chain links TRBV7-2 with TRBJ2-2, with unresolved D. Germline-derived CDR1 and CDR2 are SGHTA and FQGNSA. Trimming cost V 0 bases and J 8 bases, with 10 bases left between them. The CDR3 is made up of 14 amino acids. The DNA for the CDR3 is TGTGCCAGCAGCTTAGCGGCGGTAGGGGGGGAGCTGTTTTTT. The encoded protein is CASSLAAVGGELFF.

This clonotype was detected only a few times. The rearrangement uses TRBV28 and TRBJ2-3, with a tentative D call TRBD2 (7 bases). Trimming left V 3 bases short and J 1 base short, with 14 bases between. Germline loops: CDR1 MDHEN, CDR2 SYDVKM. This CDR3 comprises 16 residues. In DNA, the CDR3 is TGTGCCAGCAGTTTTGGTTGGGAGGGGGGCACAGATACGCAGTATTTT. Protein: CASSFGWEGGTDTQYF.